This TCR beta chain was identified during a study of blood T cells in healthy people across ages. Broader study findings: Donor CMV status was unknown, possibly confounding expanded clonotype changes.

The CDR3 runs 13 residues. The germline gives CDR1 SQVTM, CDR2 ANQGSEA. V was pared by 7 bases and J by 3 bases, with 14 bases between. This clonotype was counted a few times. Its antigen remains unidentified. A J-beta primer mix and a sample-barcoded 5' primer were used in a second PCR of roughly 6 to 11 cycles. Sequencing of every sample gave 2.5 million or more CDR3-containing paired-end reads. TCRdb redid the calling of the 5' RACE reads with MiXCR, one entry per CDR3 protein. The sample contains about a million distinct CDR3 sequences, around 54% of which appear only once. J is TRBJ2-3 and V is TRBV29-1; tentative D call: TRBD1 (6 bases). The sequenced material came from blood. The receptor's source is a woman aged 60-75 years in good health. Here the CDR3 DNA reads TGCAGCGCCCAGTCCCAGGGGACAGATACGCAGTATTTT. Protein: CSAQSQGTDTQYF.